The 24 T cell receptor beta chains below were found in one sample sequenced in a study of graft-versus-host responses after intestinal transplantation. Sequencing used immunoSEQ multiplex PCR; TCRdb keeps in-frame clones, though not all of them. The sample includes tens of thousands of clones, roughly 90% of them seen just once. These receptors' targets are unknown. This specimen was unstimulated CD8+ T cells sorted from spleen or lymph node cells, taken before intestinal transplant. The receptor source for this set is a human donor who received an intestinal transplant.

The rearrangement joins TRBV30 to TRBJ1-2; 7 positions agree with TRBD1. There are 16 residues in the CDR3. Germline CDR1 GTSNPN, CDR2 SVGIG (reference sequence). Losses at the gene ends were 1 base for V and 4 bases for J; bases not matched to a gene: 12. CDR3 in DNA: TGTGCCTGGAGTGAATTGGGACAGTCAACCGTCTATGGCTACACCTTC. Translation: CAWSELGQSTVYGYTF. Using reference TRBV30 and TRBJ1-2 for the parts outside the CDR3, the full variable domain is SQTIHQWPATLVQPVGSPLSLECTVEGTSNPNLYWYRQAAGRGLQLLFYSVGIGQISSEVPQNLSASRPQDRQFILSSKKLLLSDSGFYLCAWSELGQSTVYGYTFGSGTRLTVV.

The rearrangement uses TRBV13 and TRBJ2-1; possibly TRBD1 for D (6 bases). V lost 5 bases and J lost 3, with 17 bases in between. CDR3 length: 16 residues. Per germline, CDR1 PRHDT and CDR2 FYEKMQ (reference sequence). This chain's CDR3 is CASSLRTRTDYNEQFF. The CDR3 nucleotides read TGTGCCAGCAGCCTAAGGACCCGGACAGACTACAATGAGCAGTTCTTC.

The CDR3 DNA reads as TGCGCCAGCAGCTTGTGGGGCGCGGGAACTGAAGCTTTCTTT. This encodes CASSLWGAGTEAFF. The chain combines TRBV5-1 with TRBJ1-1, with a possible D match to TRBD1 (5 bases). The V gene lost 1 base and the J gene lost 5 bases, with 12 bases spanning the gap. Germline CDR1 reads SGHRS; CDR2 reads YFSETQ. The CDR3 has 14 residues.

V gene TRBV27 combines with J gene TRBJ2-7; no firm D call. The V and J ends lost 2 bases and 4 bases respectively, with 12 bases between them. CDR3 size: 14 residues. Germline CDR1 is MNHEY and CDR2 is SMNVEV (reference sequence). CDR3 amino acids: CASSLQYPVYEQYF. DNA of the CDR3: TGTGCCAGCAGTTTACAATATCCGGTTTACGAGCAGTACTTC.

The genes are TRBV27 and TRBJ1-5; possible D gene TRBD1, 5 bases. The CDR3 loop spans 14 amino acids. Trimming pared 3 bases from V and 2 bases from J, leaving 8 bases between. Germline CDR1 is MNHEY and CDR2 is SMNVEV (reference sequence). Written as DNA, the CDR3 is TGTGCCAGCAGTTTGCGGGGCCGCAATCAGCCCCAGCATTTT. Its protein product is CASSLRGRNQPQHF.

The chain employs TRBV11-2 and TRBJ2-7; 7 bases are a match to TRBD1. V trimming: 1 base; J trimming: 5 bases; junction bases outside the gene matches: 2. Per germline, CDR1 SGHAT and CDR2 FQNNGV. CDR3 length equals 13 residues. CDR3 sequence: CASSLGTGHEQYF. The CDR3 DNA reads TGTGCCAGCAGCTTAGGGACAGGCCACGAGCAGTACTTC.

V usage is TRBV7-9 and J usage is TRBJ2-1; D unclear. The CDR3 is 16 residues long. CDR1 SEHNR and CDR2 FQNEAQ come from the germline V gene (reference sequence). V was clipped by 2 bases and J by 4 bases, with 15 bases between them. The DNA for the CDR3 is TGTGCCAGCAGCTTATCGCGGCCAGCGCTTTACAATGAGCAGTTCTTC. Translated, it gives CASSLSRPALYNEQFF.

The rearrangement links TRBV5-1 to TRBJ2-1; 9 bases are shared with TRBD2. The CDR3 totals 16 residues. The V gene end was trimmed by 4 bases and the J gene end by 3 bases; junction bases not matched to a gene: 8. CDR1 and CDR2 from the germline V gene are SGHRS and YFSETQ. The CDR3 sequence: CASSLLAGANYNEQFF. Written as DNA, the CDR3 is TGCGCCAGCAGCCTCTTAGCGGGAGCGAACTACAATGAGCAGTTCTTC.

This clone is medium-sized (0.01 to 0.1%). J is TRBJ1-1 and V is TRBV15; D not certain. There are 14 residues in the CDR3. Deletions cut 0 bases from V and 8 bases from J, with 13 bases between. Germline loops: CDR1 LNHNV, CDR2 YYDKDF (reference sequence). CDR3 nucleotides: TGTGCCACCAGCAGAGATGCAAACTCCTGGGAAGCTTTCTTT. Its protein is CATSRDANSWEAFF.

The chain couples TRBV28 to TRBJ2-1; 7 bases are shared with TRBD2. The V gene's germline CDR1 is MDHEN and CDR2 SYDVKM. The ends lost 6 bases at V and 7 bases at J; junction bases unmatched: 6. CDR3 size: 13 residues. CDR3 sequence (DNA): TGTGCCAGCAGCCCAAGGACTAGGAATGAGCAGTTCTTC. Translated, it gives CASSPRTRNEQFF.

V usage is TRBV27 and J usage is TRBJ2-2; 10 bases align to TRBD1. The CDR3 is 17 amino acids. Trimming removed 2 bases from V and 7 bases from J; junction bases left unmatched: 10. CDR1 MNHEY and CDR2 SMNVEV come from the germline V gene (reference sequence). Written as DNA, the CDR3 is TGTGCCAGCAGTTTAATCCCCGGACAGGGGGTGGACGGGGAGCTGTTTTTT. Translated: CASSLIPGQGVDGELFF.

V is TRBV9 and J is TRBJ2-1, with TRBD2 matching 8 bases. Germline CDR1 reads SGDLS; CDR2 reads YYNGEE. V was pared by 2 bases and J by 3 bases, with 1 base of the junction left unmatched. The CDR3 is 14 amino acids. Written as DNA, the CDR3 is TGTGCCAGCAGCGTCAGCGGGAGCTACAATGAGCAGTTCTTC. It codes for CASSVSGSYNEQFF.

In DNA form, the CDR3 reads TGCGCCAGCAGCTTGACCGGGGGGGACTACGAGCAGTACTTC. This encodes CASSLTGGDYEQYF. V gene TRBV5-1 combines with J gene TRBJ2-7, with 8 bases aligning to TRBD2. The CDR3 spans 14 residues. CDR1 is SGHRS and CDR2 is YFSETQ in the germline V gene. V was pared by 1 base and J by 3 bases, with 3 bases of the junction left unmatched. Full variable domain (missing parts from reference TRBV5-1 and TRBJ2-7): KAGVTQTPRYLIKTRGQQVTLSCSPISGHRSVSWYQQTPGQGLQFLFEYFSETQRNKGNFPGRFSGRQFSNSRSEMNVSTLELGDSALYLCASSLTGGDYEQYFGPGTRLTVT.

This rearrangement joins TRBV29-1 to TRBJ2-7; possible D gene TRBD1, 6 bases. The V and J ends lost 4 bases and 2 bases respectively, with 15 bases between them. The CDR3 is 14 residues long. Germline loops: CDR1 SQVTM, CDR2 ANQGSEA. CDR3 in amino acids: CSVVPTGTPYEQYF. CDR3 in DNA: TGCAGCGTTGTCCCGACAGGCACCCCCTACGAGCAGTACTTC.

This clone was counted once. The chain employs TRBV28 and TRBJ1-2; TRBD1 matches at 12 bases. The junction had 7 bases not matched to a gene; V was cut back by 1 base and J by 7 bases. This CDR3 has 16 amino acids. The germline V gene encodes CDR1 MDHEN and CDR2 SYDVKM. CDR3 region: CASSLYRDRGLSGYTF. The CDR3 DNA sequence: TGTGCCAGCAGTTTATACCGGGACAGGGGGCTGAGTGGCTACACCTTC.

This clone has just a few counts. The chain links TRBV4-1 to TRBJ2-7, with a tentative D call TRBD2 (6 bases). V was pared by 4 bases and J by 0 bases, with 13 bases between. This CDR3 is built from 15 residues. Germline CDR1 reads MGHRA; CDR2 reads YSYEKL. CDR3 loop: CASSLSGDGSYEQYF. The CDR3 DNA reads TGCGCCAGCAGCCTTTCGGGGGACGGCTCCTACGAGCAGTACTTC.

The gene calls are TRBV27 and TRBJ2-2; 9 bases are a match to TRBD2. The CDR3 consists of 17 residues. V lost 4 bases, J lost 4 bases, and 10 bases stayed unmatched. The germline V gene has CDR1 MNHEY and CDR2 SMNVEV (reference sequence). In DNA, the CDR3 is TGTGCCAGCAGTTCAGACGGCGGGAGGGCCGTCACCGGGGAGCTGTTTTTT. Its translation is CASSSDGGRAVTGELFF.

The rearrangement uses TRBV27 and TRBJ1-1, with 7 bases lining up with TRBD1. This CDR3 region has 13 residues. The V gene's germline CDR1 is MNHEY and CDR2 SMNVEV (reference sequence). V trimming: 4 bases; J trimming: 1 base; junction bases outside the gene matches: 0. The CDR3 DNA sequence: TGTGCCAGCAGTTGGACAGGGAACACTGAAGCTTTCTTT. Protein sequence: CASSWTGNTEAFF.

The J gene is TRBJ2-5, the V gene TRBV7-9; 10 bases align to TRBD1. CDR1 is SEHNR, CDR2 FQNEAQ, per germline (reference sequence). The length of the CDR3 is 14 residues. V gave up 5 bases and J gave up 4 bases; unmatched junction bases: 4. The CDR3 protein is CASSVGQGGETQYF. Written as DNA, the CDR3 is TGTGCCAGCAGCGTCGGACAGGGGGGAGAGACCCAGTACTTC.

The table lists this clone with a count of one. The V gene is TRBV5-5, the J gene TRBJ2-1; 7 bases match TRBD2. Germline CDR1 and CDR2: SGHKS and YYEKEE (reference sequence). The CDR3 is 14 amino acids. V was pared by 2 bases and J by 6 bases, with 5 bases of the junction left unmatched. CDR3 sequence (DNA): TGTGCCAGCAGCTTCCGGACTAGTTCCAATGAGCAGTTCTTC. Its protein is CASSFRTSSNEQFF.

The rearrangement uses TRBV15 and TRBJ2-2, with D perhaps TRBD1 (5 bases). Looked up from germline, CDR1 is LNHNV and CDR2 is YYDKDF (reference sequence). The CDR3 is 15 amino acids. V lost 5 bases to trimming and J lost 5 bases, with 15 bases between them. CDR3 DNA sequence: TGTGCCACCAGCGAGACGACAGCCTATACCGGGGAGCTGTTTTTT. Its protein is CATSETTAYTGELFF.

This rearrangement joins TRBV12-5 to TRBJ2-6; 8 nucleotides match TRBD1. Germline CDR1 and CDR2: LGHNT and FRNRAP. V was pared by 1 base and J by 4 bases, with 9 bases of the junction left unmatched. The length of the CDR3 is 18 residues. The CDR3 protein is CASGLAPTGVRGANVLTF. CDR3 sequence (DNA): TGTGCTAGTGGTTTGGCCCCGACAGGGGTGCGGGGGGCCAACGTCCTGACTTTC.

V is TRBV4-1 and J is TRBJ1-1; 8 positions agree with TRBD1. This CDR3 is built from 13 residues. The V segment lost 4 bases and the J segment 5 bases; nucleotides outside the gene matches: 3. Germline V gene data show CDR1 as MGHRA and CDR2 as YSYEKL. The CDR3 sequence: CASSPGQGTEAFF. In DNA form, the CDR3 reads TGCGCCAGCAGCCCAGGACAGGGAACTGAAGCTTTCTTT.

The chain employs TRBV5-4 and TRBJ2-1; the D gene is possibly TRBD2 (6 bases). Germline V lookup: CDR1 SGHNT, CDR2 YYREEE (reference sequence). Deletions cut 0 bases from V and 2 bases from J, with 12 bases between. The CDR3 has 16 amino acids. The CDR3 loop reads CASSLARERTYNEQFF. CDR3 bases: TGTGCCAGCAGCTTGGCCCGGGAGCGCACCTACAATGAGCAGTTCTTC. The variable domain in full, with the rest retrieved from reference TRBV5-4 and TRBJ2-1, is ETGVTQSPTHLIKTRGQQVTLRCSSQSGHNTVSWYQQALGQGPQFIFQYYREEENGRGNFPPRFSGLQFPNYSSELNVNALELDDSALYLCASSLARERTYNEQFFGPGTRLTVL.